This T cell receptor (beta chain) was identified during a study of blood T cell repertoires in COVID-19. Germline V gene data show CDR1 as MNHEY and CDR2 as SVGAGI. The CDR3 length is 15 residues. V shed 5 bases and J shed 3 bases, with 14 bases lying between them. The data were produced by immunoSEQ multiplex PCR, yet TCRdb's version contains in-frame clones alone and is incomplete. The sample holds 90,000 to 130,000 clones, more than 75% seen once. The source of this sequence is a man between 65 and 80 years old with acute or convalescent COVID-19. The sequenced material came from peripheral blood. This sequence joins TRBV6-5 and TRBJ1-5; D call uncertain. For the CDR3, the DNA is TGTGCCAGCAGTCCCCTACAGCACCCCAATCAGCCCCAGCATTTT. This codes for CASSPLQHPNQPQHF.